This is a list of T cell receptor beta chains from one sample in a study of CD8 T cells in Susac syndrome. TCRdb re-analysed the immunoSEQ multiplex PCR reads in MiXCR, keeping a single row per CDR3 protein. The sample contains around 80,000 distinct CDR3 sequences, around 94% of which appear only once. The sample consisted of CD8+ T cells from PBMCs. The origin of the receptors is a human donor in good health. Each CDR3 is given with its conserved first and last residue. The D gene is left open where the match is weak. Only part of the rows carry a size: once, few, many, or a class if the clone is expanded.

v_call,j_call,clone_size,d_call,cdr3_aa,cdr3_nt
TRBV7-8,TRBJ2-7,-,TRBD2,CASSPRTSDAYEQYF,TGTGCCAGCAGCCCGCGGACTAGCGACGCCTACGAGCAGTACTTC
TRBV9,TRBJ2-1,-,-,CASSVVGGGSTTNEQFF,TGTGCCAGCAGCGTAGTAGGGGGAGGGTCAACAACGAATGAGCAGTTCTTC
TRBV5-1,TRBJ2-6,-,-,CASSSRGAGANVLTF,TGCGCCAGCAGCTCCAGGGGGGCTGGGGCCAACGTCCTGACTTTC
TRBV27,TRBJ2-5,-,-,CASSKGTGETQYF,TGTGCCAGCAGCAAGGGGACCGGCGAGACCCAGTACTTC
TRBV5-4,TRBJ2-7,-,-,CASTFGASYEQYF,TGTGCCAGCACTTTTGGGGCTTCCTACGAGCAGTACTTC
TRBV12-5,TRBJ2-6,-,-,CASGPRTSLISGANVLTF,TGTGCTAGTGGTCCGCGGACCTCTCTTATCTCTGGGGCCAACGTCCTGACTTTC
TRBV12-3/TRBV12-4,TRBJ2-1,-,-,CASSLYGPKAVEQFF,TGTGCCAGCAGTTTGTATGGTCCCAAGGCCGTTGAGCAGTTCTTC
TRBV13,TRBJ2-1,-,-,CASSLREEQFF,TGTGCCAGCAGCTTACGGGAAGAGCAGTTCTTC
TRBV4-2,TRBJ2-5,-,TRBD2,CASSQFPSGGETQYF,TGTGCCAGCAGCCAATTTCCTAGCGGGGGGGAGACCCAGTACTTC
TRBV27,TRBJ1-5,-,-,CASSSGASYQPQHF,TGTGCCAGCAGTTCCGGGGCGAGTTATCAGCCCCAGCATTTT
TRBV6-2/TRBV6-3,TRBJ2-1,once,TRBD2,CASSPGTSKFF,TGTGCCAGCAGCCCTGGGACTAGCAAGTTCTTC
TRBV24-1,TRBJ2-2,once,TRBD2,CATSDPRGGYTGELFF,TGTGCCACCAGTGACCCCCGGGGAGGGTACACCGGGGAGCTGTTTTTT
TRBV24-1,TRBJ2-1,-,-,CATSSISRYNNEQFF,TGTGCCACCAGTTCAATTAGTCGCTATAACAATGAGCAGTTCTTC
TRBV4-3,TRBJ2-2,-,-,CASSVAGRGTGELFF,TGCGCCAGCAGCGTAGCCGGACGGGGCACCGGGGAGCTGTTTTTT
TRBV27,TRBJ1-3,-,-,CASGYRKGSSGNTIYF,TGTGCCAGCGGGTACCGGAAGGGGAGCTCTGGAAACACCATATATTTT
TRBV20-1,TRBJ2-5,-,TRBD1,CSAPSDRDLRTQYF,TGCAGTGCTCCTTCCGACAGGGACCTAAGGACCCAGTACTTC
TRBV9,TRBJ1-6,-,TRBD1,CASSRDRYNSPLHF,TGTGCCAGCTCCCGGGACAGGTACAATTCACCCCTCCACTTT
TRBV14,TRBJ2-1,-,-,CASSLTGEGYNEQFF,TGTGCCAGCAGCCTGACCGGTGAAGGATACAATGAGCAGTTCTTC
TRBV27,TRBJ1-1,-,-,CASSLSGVTEAFF,TGTGCCAGCAGTTTATCTGGGGTCACTGAAGCTTTCTTT
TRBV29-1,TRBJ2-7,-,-,CSVERHNSYEQYF,TGCAGCGTTGAGAGACATAACTCCTACGAGCAGTACTTC
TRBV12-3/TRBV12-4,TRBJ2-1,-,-,CASSFTPNEQFF,TGTGCCAGCAGTTTCACCCCCAATGAGCAGTTCTTC
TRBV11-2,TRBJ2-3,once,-,CASSLDLGTSPTDTQYF,TGTGCCAGCAGCTTAGACTTGGGGACTTCCCCCACAGATACGCAGTATTTT
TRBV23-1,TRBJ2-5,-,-,CASSQSCQETQYF,TGCGCCAGCAGTCAATCATGCCAAGAGACCCAGTACTTC
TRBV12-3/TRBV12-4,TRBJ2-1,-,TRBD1,CASSRTGGNEQFF,TGTGCCAGCAGCCGTACAGGGGGCAATGAGCAGTTCTTC
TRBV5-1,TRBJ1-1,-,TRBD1,CASSRGTGRKDTEAFF,TGCGCCAGCAGCAGAGGGACAGGGAGAAAGGACACTGAAGCTTTCTTT
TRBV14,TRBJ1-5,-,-,CASSQTGTQPQHF,TGTGCCAGCAGCCAAACTGGGACTCAGCCCCAGCATTTT
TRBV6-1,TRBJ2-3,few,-,CASLTDPSTDTQYF,TGTGCCAGTCTGACGGACCCTAGCACAGATACGCAGTATTTT
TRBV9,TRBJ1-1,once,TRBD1,CASSLSGGLGNTEAFF,TGTGCCAGCAGCCTATCAGGGGGCCTGGGGAACACTGAAGCTTTCTTT